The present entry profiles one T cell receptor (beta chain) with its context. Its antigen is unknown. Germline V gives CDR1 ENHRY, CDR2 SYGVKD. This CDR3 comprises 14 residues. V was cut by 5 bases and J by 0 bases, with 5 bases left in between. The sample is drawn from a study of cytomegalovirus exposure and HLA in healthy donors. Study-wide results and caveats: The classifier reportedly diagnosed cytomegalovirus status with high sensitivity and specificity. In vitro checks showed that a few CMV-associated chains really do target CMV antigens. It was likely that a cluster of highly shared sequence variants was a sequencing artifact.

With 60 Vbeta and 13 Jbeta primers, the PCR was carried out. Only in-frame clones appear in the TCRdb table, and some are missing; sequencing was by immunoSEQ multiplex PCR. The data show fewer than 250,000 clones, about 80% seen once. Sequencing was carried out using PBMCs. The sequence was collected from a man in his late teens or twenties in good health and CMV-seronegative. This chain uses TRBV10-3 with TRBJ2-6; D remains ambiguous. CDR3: CAISYNSGANVLTF. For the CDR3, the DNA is TGTGCCATCAGTTACAACTCTGGGGCCAACGTCCTGACTTTC.